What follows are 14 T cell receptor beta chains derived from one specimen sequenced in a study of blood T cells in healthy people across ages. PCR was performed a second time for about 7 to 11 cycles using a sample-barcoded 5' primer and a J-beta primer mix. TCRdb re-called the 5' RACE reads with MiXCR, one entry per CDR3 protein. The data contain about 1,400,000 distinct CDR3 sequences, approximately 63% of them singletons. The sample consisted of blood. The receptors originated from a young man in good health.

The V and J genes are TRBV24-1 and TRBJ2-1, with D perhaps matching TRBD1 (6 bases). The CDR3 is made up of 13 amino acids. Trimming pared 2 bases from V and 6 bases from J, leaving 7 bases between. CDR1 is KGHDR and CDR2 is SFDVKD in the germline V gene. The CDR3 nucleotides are TGTGCCACCAGTGATTGGGACATCAATGAGCAGTTCTTC. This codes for CATSDWDINEQFF.

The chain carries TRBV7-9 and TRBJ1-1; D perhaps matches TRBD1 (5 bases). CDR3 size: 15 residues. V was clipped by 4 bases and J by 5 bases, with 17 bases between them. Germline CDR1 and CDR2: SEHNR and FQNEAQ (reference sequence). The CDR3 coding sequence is TGTGCCAGCAGCTCATCCGATTTGGGGGAGACTGAAGCTTTCTTT. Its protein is CASSSSDLGETEAFF.

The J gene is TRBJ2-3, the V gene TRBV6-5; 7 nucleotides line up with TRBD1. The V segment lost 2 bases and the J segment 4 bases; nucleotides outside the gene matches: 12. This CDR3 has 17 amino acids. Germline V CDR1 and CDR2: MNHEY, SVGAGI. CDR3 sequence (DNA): TGTGCCAGCAGTTACGAGCGGACAGGAAGTTGGGCAGATACGCAGTATTTT. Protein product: CASSYERTGSWADTQYF.

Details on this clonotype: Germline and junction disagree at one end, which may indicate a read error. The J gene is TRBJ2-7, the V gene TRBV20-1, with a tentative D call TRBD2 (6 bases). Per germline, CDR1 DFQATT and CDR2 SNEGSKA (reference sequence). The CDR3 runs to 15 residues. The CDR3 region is CSVRDYAGSSYEQYF. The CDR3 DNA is TGCAGTGTTAGAGATTATGCGGGGAGCTCCTACGAGCAGTACTTC.

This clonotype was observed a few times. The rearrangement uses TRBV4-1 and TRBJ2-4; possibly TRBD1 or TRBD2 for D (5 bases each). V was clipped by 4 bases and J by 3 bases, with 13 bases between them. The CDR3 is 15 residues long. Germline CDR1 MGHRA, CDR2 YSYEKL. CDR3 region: CASSPVGAYKNIQYF. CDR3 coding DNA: TGCGCCAGCAGCCCCGTCGGGGCTTACAAAAACATTCAGTACTTC.

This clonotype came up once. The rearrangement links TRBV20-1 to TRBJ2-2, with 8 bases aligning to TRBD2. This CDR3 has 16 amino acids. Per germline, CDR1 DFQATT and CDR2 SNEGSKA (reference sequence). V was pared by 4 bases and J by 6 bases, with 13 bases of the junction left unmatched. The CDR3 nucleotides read TGCAGTGCTACCGCCTTCGGGCGGGAGGCGGCCGGGGAGCTGTTTTTT. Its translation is CSATAFGREAAGELFF.

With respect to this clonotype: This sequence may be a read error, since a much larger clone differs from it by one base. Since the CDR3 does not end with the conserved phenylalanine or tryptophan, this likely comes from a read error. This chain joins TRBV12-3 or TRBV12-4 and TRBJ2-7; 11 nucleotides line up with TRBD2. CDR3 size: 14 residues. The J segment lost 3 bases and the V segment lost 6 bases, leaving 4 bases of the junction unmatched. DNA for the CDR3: TGTGCCAGCAGCCAAACTAGCGGGAGCTACGAGCAGTACCTC. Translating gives CASSQTSGSYEQYL.

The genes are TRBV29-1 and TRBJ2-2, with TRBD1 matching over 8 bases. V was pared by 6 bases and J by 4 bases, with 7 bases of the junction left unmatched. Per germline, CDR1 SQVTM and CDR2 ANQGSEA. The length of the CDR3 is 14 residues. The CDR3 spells CSVVGQGLTGELFF. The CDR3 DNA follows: TGCAGCGTCGTCGGACAGGGTCTCACCGGGGAGCTGTTTTTT.

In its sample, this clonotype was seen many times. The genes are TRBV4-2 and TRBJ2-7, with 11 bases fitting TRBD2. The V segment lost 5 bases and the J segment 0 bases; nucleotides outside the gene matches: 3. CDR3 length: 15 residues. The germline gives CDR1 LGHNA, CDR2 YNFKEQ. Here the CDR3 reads CASSGGLADSYEQYF. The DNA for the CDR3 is TGTGCCAGCAGCGGGGGACTAGCGGACTCCTACGAGCAGTACTTC.

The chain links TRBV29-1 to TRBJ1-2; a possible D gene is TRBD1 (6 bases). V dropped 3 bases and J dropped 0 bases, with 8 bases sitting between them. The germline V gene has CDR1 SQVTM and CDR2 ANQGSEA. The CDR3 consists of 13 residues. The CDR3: CSVEDSPNYGYTF. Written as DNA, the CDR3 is TGCAGCGTTGAGGACAGCCCTAACTATGGCTACACCTTC. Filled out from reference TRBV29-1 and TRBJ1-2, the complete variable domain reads SAVISQKPSRDICQRGTSLTIQCQVDSQVTMMFWYRQQPGQSLTLIATANQGSEATYESGFVIDKFPISRPNLTFSTLTVSNMSPEDSSIYLCSVEDSPNYGYTFGSGTRLTVV.

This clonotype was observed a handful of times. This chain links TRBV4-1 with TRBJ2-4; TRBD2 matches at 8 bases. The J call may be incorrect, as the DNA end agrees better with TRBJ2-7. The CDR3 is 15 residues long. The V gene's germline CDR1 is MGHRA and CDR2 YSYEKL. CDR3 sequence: CASSHGLAEDYEQYF. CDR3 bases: TGCGCCAGCAGCCATGGACTAGCAGAAGACTACGAGCAGTACTTC.

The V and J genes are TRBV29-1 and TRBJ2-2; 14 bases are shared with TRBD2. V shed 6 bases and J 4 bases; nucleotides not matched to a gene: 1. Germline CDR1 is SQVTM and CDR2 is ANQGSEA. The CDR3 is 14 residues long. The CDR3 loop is CSVGLAGATGELFF. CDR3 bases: TGCAGCGTGGGACTAGCGGGAGCCACCGGGGAGCTGTTTTTT.

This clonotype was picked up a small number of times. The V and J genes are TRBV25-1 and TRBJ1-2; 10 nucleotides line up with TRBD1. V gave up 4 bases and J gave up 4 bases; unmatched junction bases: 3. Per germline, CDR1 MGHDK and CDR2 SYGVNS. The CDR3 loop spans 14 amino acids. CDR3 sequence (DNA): TGTGCCAGCAGTGCCGGGACAGGGGTCTATGGCTACACCTTC. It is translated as CASSAGTGVYGYTF.

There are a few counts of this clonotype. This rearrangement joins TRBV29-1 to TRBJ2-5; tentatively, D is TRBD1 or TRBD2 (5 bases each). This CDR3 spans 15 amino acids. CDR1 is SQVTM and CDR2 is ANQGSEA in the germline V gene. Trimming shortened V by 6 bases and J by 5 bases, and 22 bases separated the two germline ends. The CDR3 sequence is CSVIGTKRAAETQYF. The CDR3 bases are TGCAGCGTAATCGGGACCAAGCGAGCGGCGGAGACCCAGTACTTC.